This entry concerns a single T cell receptor beta chain. The antigen is not known. No infections or other immune events were documented during collection. Using immunoSEQ multiplex PCR, the repertoire was profiled, and TCRdb retains in-frame clones only, with some absent. The repertoire has 110,000 or so clones, roughly nine tenths of them found once; the top ten carry about 8.6%. There are 13 residues in the CDR3. Per the germline V gene, CDR1 is SQVTM and CDR2 is ANQGSEA. V lost 6 bases and J lost 1, with 12 bases in between. These data come from a study of identifying expanded T cells in peripheral blood. Study observations and caveats: Over approximately two and four weeks, about 16 and 19 clones changed, versus 1.2 between replicates.

This clonotype originated in a person aged 18-70 years in good health. The specimen sequenced was blood. This chain connects TRBV29-1 to TRBJ1-1, with a possible D match to TRBD1 (5 bases). The CDR3 nucleotides are TGCAGCGTGGCCGGGACGGCGAACACTGAAGCTTTCTTT. Protein: CSVAGTANTEAFF.